Listed below are T cell receptor beta chains from one sample, sequenced in a study of blood T cell repertoires in COVID-19. The assay was immunoSEQ multiplex PCR, and TCRdb's table has in-frame clones only and misses some. The profile shows 220,000 or so clones, around 90% of them singletons. Input material: PBMCs or T cells enriched from blood (not recorded which). The receptors stem from a man aged 45-65 years who had been exposed to COVID-19. Each CDR3 is given with its conserved first and last residue. Fields, in order: D gene, J gene, V gene, clone size, CDR3 DNA, CDR3 protein. The D gene is left open where the match is weak. Some rows have no size entry. The others give once, few or many, or a class for an expanded clone.

>TRBD1|TRBJ1-2|TRBV5-1|.
TGCGCCAGCAGCCCCGGTCCCGAGGGGGCCGACACCCATGGCTACACCTTC
CASSPGPEGADTHGYTF
>.|TRBJ1-1|TRBV27|.
TGTGCCAGCAGTTTCTATTCCTCTTATGAAGCTTTCTTT
CASSFYSSYEAFF
>.|TRBJ2-1|TRBV7-3|.
TGTGCCAGCAGCATCGGGACAAACAATGAGCAGTTCTTC
CASSIGTNNEQFF
>.|TRBJ2-7|TRBV13|.
TGTGCCAGCAGCTTAAGCACGGTTATGGAGCAGTACTTC
CASSLSTVMEQYF
>TRBD2|TRBJ2-1|TRBV27|.
TGTGCCAGCAGTTTCGTGGGACTAGCTTCGAATGAGCAGTTCTTC
CASSFVGLASNEQFF
>.|TRBJ1-1|TRBV28|once
TGTGCCAGCATAGACATTATGAACACTGAAGCTTTCTTT
CASIDIMNTEAFF
>TRBD2|TRBJ2-1|TRBV2|.
TGTGCCAGCAGTGTTACAGCGGGGGGTTACAATGAGCAGTTCTTC
CASSVTAGGYNEQFF
>.|TRBJ1-5|TRBV25-1|.
TGTGCCAGCAGCCCCAATCTCGGGAGCAATCAGCCCCAGCATTTT
CASSPNLGSNQPQHF
>.|TRBJ1-4|TRBV4-2|.
TGTGCCAGCAGCAAAGCGGTAGGAGAAACAAATGAAAAACTGTTTTTT
CASSKAVGETNEKLFF
>.|TRBJ1-2|TRBV18|.
TGTGCCAGCTCAGGCAGGAATGGCTACACCTTC
CASSGRNGYTF
>.|TRBJ2-2|TRBV6-4|.
TGTGCCAGCAGTGGGCAGTTAAACACCGGGGAGCTGTTTTTT
CASSGQLNTGELFF
>TRBD2|TRBJ2-1|TRBV19|.
TGTGCCAGTAGTATAGATGGGGCGGGGGGCCGTAAGGAGCAGTTCTTC
CASSIDGAGGRKEQFF
>.|TRBJ2-5|TRBV18|once
TGTGCCAGCTCGCCGGGAGTACAAGAGACCCAGTACTTC
CASSPGVQETQYF
>TRBD1|TRBJ1-3|TRBV6-5|.
TGTGCCAGCAGTTTGGGACAGGGAGGAAACACCATATATTTT
CASSLGQGGNTIYF
>.|TRBJ1-1|TRBV7-9|.
TGTGCCAGCAGCCGCGGGGGGGTTCGGACTGAAGCTTTCTTT
CASSRGGVRTEAFF
>TRBD1|TRBJ2-3|TRBV20-1|.
TGCAGTGCCACCGGGACAGGGACGCAGTATTTT
CSATGTGTQYF
>TRBD2|TRBJ2-1|TRBV5-1|.
TGCGCCAGCAGCCTGGGTAGCGGGAGGGTCTTTCTCAATGAGCAGTTCTTC
CASSLGSGRVFLNEQFF
>.|TRBJ2-1|TRBV30|.
TGTGCCTGGAGCCGGAGGTACGGGGAGCAGTTCTTC
CAWSRRYGEQFF
>.|TRBJ1-5|TRBV29-1|.
TGCAGCGTCCAGACAGAACTTTATAGCAATCAGCCCCAGCATTTT
CSVQTELYSNQPQHF
>.|TRBJ1-4|TRBV4-1|.
TGCGCCAGCAGCCCTCTTAACCCTGTAACAGCGGCGAATGAAAAACTGTTTTTT
CASSPLNPVTAANEKLFF
>.|TRBJ1-3|TRBV5-1|.
TGCGCCAGCAGCTTTCTAGCAGGGACGGGGGGCTCTGGAAACACCATATATTTT
CASSFLAGTGGSGNTIYF
>.|TRBJ2-3|TRBV4-1|.
TGCGCCAGCAGCCAAGTAATCGCGGAGGTCACAGATACGCAGTATTTT
CASSQVIAEVTDTQYF
>.|TRBJ1-4|TRBV19|.
TGTGCCAGTAGTGTGGACAGTACTAATGAAAAACTGTTTTTT
CASSVDSTNEKLFF
>.|TRBJ1-2|TRBV3-1/TRBV3-2|.
TGTGCCAGCAGCCAAGAGGGAGGATATGGCTACACCTTC
CASSQEGGYGYTF
>TRBD1|TRBJ1-1|TRBV2|.
TGTGCCAGCGGATTCATACAAGACAGGGACACTGAAGCTTTCTTT
CASGFIQDRDTEAFF
>.|TRBJ1-5|TRBV27|.
TGTGCCAGCAGCATAAACAGCGATCCCCGGGGGCAGCCCCAGCATTTT
CASSINSDPRGQPQHF
>.|TRBJ1-3|TRBV10-3|few
TGTGCCATCAGGGACAGCTCTGGAAACACCATATATTTT
CAIRDSSGNTIYF
>.|TRBJ2-2|TRBV4-2|.
TGTGCCAGCAGCCAAGAAGGGGGGGCCCTAACCGGGGAGCTGTTTTTT
CASSQEGGALTGELFF
>.|TRBJ2-7|TRBV14|.
TGTGCCAGCAGCCAAGTAGCAGGGGTCAACTCCTACGAGCAGTACTTC
CASSQVAGVNSYEQYF
>TRBD1|TRBJ1-2|TRBV28|.
TGTGCCAGCAGTTTACGGGACAGATATGGCTACACCTTC
CASSLRDRYGYTF
>TRBD1|TRBJ1-2|TRBV29-1|.
TGCAGCGTACGACAGGGATACGGCTACACCTTC
CSVRQGYGYTF
>TRBD1|TRBJ2-2|TRBV11-2|few
TGTGCCAGCAGCTCCCGCCCGGGACAGCCACGCGCCGGGGAGCTGTTTTTT
CASSSRPGQPRAGELFF
>.|TRBJ2-4|TRBV5-8|.
TGTGCCAGCAGCTCTCCGGGACAATCTAACATTCAGTACTTC
CASSSPGQSNIQYF
>.|TRBJ2-7|TRBV30|.
TGTGCCTGGAGTCGGGGGTGGTACGAGCAGTACTTC
CAWSRGWYEQYF
>TRBD2|TRBJ2-5|TRBV5-1|.
TGCGCCAGCAGCTTGACGGGACTAGCGGGGGGAGAGACCCAGTACTTC
CASSLTGLAGGETQYF
>TRBD2|TRBJ2-1|TRBV6-5|once
TGTGCCAGCAGTTACTCCGCTAGCGGACCCTACAATGAGCAGTTCTTC
CASSYSASGPYNEQFF
>.|TRBJ1-1|TRBV30|.
TGTGCCTGGAGAGAGATTGGGCTGGTCAGGCAAAATGAAGCTTTCTTT
CAWREIGLVRQNEAFF
>.|TRBJ1-3|TRBV6-5|.
TGTGCCAGCAGTTACATGAGCTCTGGAAACACCATATATTTT
CASSYMSSGNTIYF
>.|TRBJ1-5|TRBV6-1|.
TGTGCCAGCAGTGAATTAATTAGACAGCCCCAGCATTTT
CASSELIRQPQHF
>.|TRBJ1-2|TRBV3-1/TRBV3-2|.
TGTGCCAGCAGCCAAGATCCCTCCGGGATTGCTGGCTACACCTTC
CASSQDPSGIAGYTF
>TRBD1|TRBJ2-6|TRBV18|.
TGTGCCAGCTCACCGGGACAGGGGAGCTCTGGGGCCAACGTCCTGACTTTC
CASSPGQGSSGANVLTF
>.|TRBJ1-3|TRBV9|.
TGTGCCAGCCAGACTTACTCTGGAAACACCATATATTTT
CASQTYSGNTIYF